The 5 T cell receptor beta chains below were found in one sample sequenced in a study of T cell repertoires in cytomegalovirus infection. Using its own MiXCR run on the reads, TCRdb lists one record per CDR3 protein. The sample yields 480,000 or so distinct CDR3 sequences, about 11% seen once. Material: PBMCs. Receptor source: a human donor in good health (CMV status not recorded). Some clones in this sample may be carry-over from other donors' samples.

The table lists this clonotype with a few counts. V gene TRBV7-6 combines with J gene TRBJ1-5; no clear D. The V gene's germline CDR1 is SGHVS and CDR2 FNYEAQ. The CDR3 has 15 residues. V lost 5 bases and J 6 bases, leaving 17 bases between the germline ends. This chain's CDR3 is CASSPSGGVGQPQHF. The DNA of the CDR3 is TGTGCCAGCAGCCCTAGCGGCGGGGTCGGTCAGCCCCAGCATTTT.

This clonotype has at least ten counts. The V call is TRBV10-3, the J call TRBJ2-4, with D unclear. Per the germline V gene, CDR1 is ENHRY and CDR2 is SYGVKD. Trimming shortened V by 0 bases and J by 9 bases, and 12 bases separated the two germline ends. CDR3 size: 14 residues. CDR3 DNA: TGTGCCATCAGTGAGTCGACGGTGCCCGGCATTCAGTACTTC. Translation gives CAISESTVPGIQYF.

The V call is TRBV19, the J call TRBJ2-2; D is unclear. Germline V CDR1 and CDR2: LNHDA, SQIVND (reference sequence). The CDR3 length is 12 residues. Trimming shortened V by 9 bases and J by 5 bases, and 10 bases separated the two germline ends. In DNA, the CDR3 is TGTGCCAGCGATTCCTGGACCGGGGAGCTGTTTTTT. Its protein product is CASDSWTGELFF.

This clonotype was recorded at least ten times. CDR3 in amino acids: CASSSTGGRADTQYF. The DNA of the CDR3 is TGTGCCAGCAGCTCCACAGGGGGCAGGGCAGATACGCAGTATTTT. This chain joins TRBV5-4 and TRBJ2-3; 9 bases align to TRBD1. The CDR3 length is 15 residues. Germline V gives CDR1 SGHNT, CDR2 YYREEE (reference sequence). Trimming at V came to 3 bases and at J to 4 bases, leaving 6 bases not matched to a gene.

The J gene is TRBJ1-4, the V gene TRBV6-2 or TRBV6-3; no clear D. Germline lookup yields CDR1 MNHEY and CDR2 SVGEGT. CDR3 length: 13 residues. Trimming pared 6 bases from V and 8 bases from J, leaving 13 bases between. For the CDR3, the DNA is TGTGCCAGCAGGTCGTCAGGAGGCGAAAAACTGTTTTTT. Amino acid sequence: CASRSSGGEKLFF.